A few counts support the clone carrying this TCR beta chain. Its cognate antigen is unknown. The data derive from a study of cytotoxic CD8 clonotypes in ibrutinib-treated CLL. Across the study: Of a cohort that held 10 to 12 relapsed/refractory and around 14 treatment-naive patients, 17 to 18 were IGHV unmutated.

The protocol was immunoSEQ multiplex PCR, while the TCRdb copy is restricted to in-frame clones and leaves out a portion. In the table there are around 77,000 clones, around 84% of which are singletons. V lost 5 bases, J lost 1 base, and 6 bases stayed unmatched. This CDR3 has 16 amino acids. Germline V gene sequence: CDR1 SGHTA, CDR2 FQGNSA. Study-wide results and caveats: Under therapy, public clonotypes either contracted or stayed stable, and they were uncommon. Ibrutinib response saw clonality rise, and progression saw it return toward baseline.

The sequenced sample was PBMCs, obtained at disease progression, from a patient treated with ibrutinib. This sequence joins TRBV7-2 and TRBJ2-2, with 8 positions matching TRBD1. This receptor was obtained from a human donor with chronic lymphocytic leukemia. This CDR3 is CASSTRTGMNTGELFF. The CDR3 DNA reads as TGTGCCAGCAGCACAAGGACAGGGATGAACACCGGGGAGCTGTTTTTT.